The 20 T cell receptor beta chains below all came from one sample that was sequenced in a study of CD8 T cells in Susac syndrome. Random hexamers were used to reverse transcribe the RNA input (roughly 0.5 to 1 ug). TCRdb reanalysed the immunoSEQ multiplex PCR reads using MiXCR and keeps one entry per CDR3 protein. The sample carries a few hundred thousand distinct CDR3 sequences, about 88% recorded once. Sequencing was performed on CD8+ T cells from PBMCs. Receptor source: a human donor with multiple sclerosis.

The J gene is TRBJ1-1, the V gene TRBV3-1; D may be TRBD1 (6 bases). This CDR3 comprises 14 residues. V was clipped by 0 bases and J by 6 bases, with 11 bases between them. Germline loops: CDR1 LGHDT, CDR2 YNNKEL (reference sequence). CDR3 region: CASSQDRGFPEAFF. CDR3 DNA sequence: TGTGCCAGCAGCCAAGACAGGGGATTCCCTGAAGCTTTCTTT.

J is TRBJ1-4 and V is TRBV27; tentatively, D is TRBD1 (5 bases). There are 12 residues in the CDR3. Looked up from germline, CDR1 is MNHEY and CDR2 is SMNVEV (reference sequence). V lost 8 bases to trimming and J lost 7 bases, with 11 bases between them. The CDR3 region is CASGWGGEKLFF. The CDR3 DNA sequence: TGTGCCAGCGGATGGGGCGGTGAAAAACTGTTTTTT.

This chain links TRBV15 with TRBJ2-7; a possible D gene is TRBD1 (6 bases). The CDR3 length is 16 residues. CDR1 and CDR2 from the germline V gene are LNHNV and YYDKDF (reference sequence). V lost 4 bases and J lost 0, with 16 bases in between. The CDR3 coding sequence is TGTGCCACCAGCACTCTGGACAGTCACAGCTCCTACGAGCAGTACTTC. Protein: CATSTLDSHSSYEQYF.

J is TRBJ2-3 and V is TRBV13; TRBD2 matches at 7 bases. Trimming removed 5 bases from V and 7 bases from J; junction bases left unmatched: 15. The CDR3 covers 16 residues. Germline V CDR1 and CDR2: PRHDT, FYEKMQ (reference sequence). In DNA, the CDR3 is TGTGCCAGCAGCCCTTGGACTAGTGGGGATGCAAATACGCAGTATTTT. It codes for CASSPWTSGDANTQYF.

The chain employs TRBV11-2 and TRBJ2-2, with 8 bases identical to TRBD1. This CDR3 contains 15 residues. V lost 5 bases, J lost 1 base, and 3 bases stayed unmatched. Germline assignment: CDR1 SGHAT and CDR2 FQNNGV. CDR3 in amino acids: CASSPGTGNTGELFF. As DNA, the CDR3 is TGTGCCAGCAGCCCCGGGACAGGGAACACCGGGGAGCTGTTTTTT.

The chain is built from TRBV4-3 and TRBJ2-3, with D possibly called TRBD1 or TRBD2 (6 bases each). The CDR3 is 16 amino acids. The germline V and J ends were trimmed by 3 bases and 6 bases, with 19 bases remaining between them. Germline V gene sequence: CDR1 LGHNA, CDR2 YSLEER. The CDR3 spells CASSQWLGGMGDTQYF. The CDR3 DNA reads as TGCGCCAGCAGCCAGTGGCTGGGGGGCATGGGGGATACGCAGTATTTT.

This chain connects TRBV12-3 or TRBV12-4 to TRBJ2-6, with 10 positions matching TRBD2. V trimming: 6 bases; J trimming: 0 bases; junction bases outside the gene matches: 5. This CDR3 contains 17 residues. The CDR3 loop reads CASSLLAGDSGANVLTF. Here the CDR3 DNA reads TGTGCCAGCAGCCTCCTAGCGGGGGACTCTGGGGCCAACGTCCTGACTTTC.

CDR3 amino acids: CASSQVRTSGSYEQYF. The CDR3 region has the DNA TGTGCCAGCAGCCAAGTCCGGACTAGCGGCTCCTACGAGCAGTACTTC. The chain uses TRBV4-2 and TRBJ2-7; 10 bases fit TRBD2. This CDR3 comprises 16 residues. Germline CDR1 and CDR2: LGHNA and YNFKEQ. J was trimmed by 0 bases and V by 1 base; bases with no gene match: 3.

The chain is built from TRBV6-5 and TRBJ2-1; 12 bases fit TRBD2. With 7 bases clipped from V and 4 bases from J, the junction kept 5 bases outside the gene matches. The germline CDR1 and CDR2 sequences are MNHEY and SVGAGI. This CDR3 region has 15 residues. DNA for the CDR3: TGTGCCAGCACTCACCTAGCGGGAGGGTACAATGAGCAGTTCTTC. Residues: CASTHLAGGYNEQFF.

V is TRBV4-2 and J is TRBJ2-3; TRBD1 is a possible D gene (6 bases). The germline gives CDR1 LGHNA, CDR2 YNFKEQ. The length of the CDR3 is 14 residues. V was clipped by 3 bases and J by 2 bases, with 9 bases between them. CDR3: CASSQDRATDTQYF. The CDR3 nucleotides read TGTGCCAGCAGCCAGGACAGAGCCACAGATACGCAGTATTTT.

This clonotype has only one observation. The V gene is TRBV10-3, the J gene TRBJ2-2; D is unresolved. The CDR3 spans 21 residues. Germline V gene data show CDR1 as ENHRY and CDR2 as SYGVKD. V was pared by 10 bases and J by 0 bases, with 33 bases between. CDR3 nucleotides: TGTGCCACCATTCTATATAATCTTCTACACGTTACAACCGCGAACACCGGGGAGCTGTTTTTT. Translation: CATILYNLLHVTTANTGELFF.

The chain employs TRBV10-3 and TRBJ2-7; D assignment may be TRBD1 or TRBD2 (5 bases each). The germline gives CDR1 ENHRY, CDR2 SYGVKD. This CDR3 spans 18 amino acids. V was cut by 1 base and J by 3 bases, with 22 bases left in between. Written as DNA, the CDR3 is TGTGCCATCAGTGAGTACCCCGGGGCAGGCGCGATGAACTACGAGCAGTACTTC. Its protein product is CAISEYPGAGAMNYEQYF.

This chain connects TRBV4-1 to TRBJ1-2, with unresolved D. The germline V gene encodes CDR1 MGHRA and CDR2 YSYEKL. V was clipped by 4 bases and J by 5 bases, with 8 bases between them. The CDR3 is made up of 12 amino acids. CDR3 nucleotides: TGCGCCAGCAGCCCCACGGGGTATGGCTACACCTTC. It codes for CASSPTGYGYTF.

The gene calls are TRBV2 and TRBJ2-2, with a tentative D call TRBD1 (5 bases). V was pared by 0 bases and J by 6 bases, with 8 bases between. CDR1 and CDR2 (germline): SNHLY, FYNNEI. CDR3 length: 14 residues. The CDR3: CASSEALGAGELFF. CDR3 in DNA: TGTGCCAGCAGTGAAGCGTTAGGGGCCGGGGAGCTGTTTTTT.

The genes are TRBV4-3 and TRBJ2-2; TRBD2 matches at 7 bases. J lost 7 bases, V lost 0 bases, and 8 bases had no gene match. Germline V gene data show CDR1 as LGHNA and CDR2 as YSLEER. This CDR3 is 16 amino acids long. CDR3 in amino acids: CASSQEVAGVGGELFF. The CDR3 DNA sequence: TGCGCCAGCAGCCAAGAGGTTGCGGGGGTTGGCGGGGAGCTGTTTTTT.

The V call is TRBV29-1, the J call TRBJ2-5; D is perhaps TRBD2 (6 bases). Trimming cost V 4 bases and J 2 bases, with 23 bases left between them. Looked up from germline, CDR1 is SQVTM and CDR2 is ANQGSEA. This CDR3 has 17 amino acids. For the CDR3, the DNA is TGCAGCGTTGTTGGAGTACTAGCCGAAACCATTCAAGAGACCCAGTACTTC. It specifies CSVVGVLAETIQETQYF.

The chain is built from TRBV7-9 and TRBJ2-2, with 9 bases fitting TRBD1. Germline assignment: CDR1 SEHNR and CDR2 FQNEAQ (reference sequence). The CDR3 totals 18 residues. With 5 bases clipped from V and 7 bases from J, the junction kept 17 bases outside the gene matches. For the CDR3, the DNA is TGTGCCAGCAGCCAACCGCCGGGACAGGGCGTGAGAGGCGGGGAGCTGTTTTTT. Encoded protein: CASSQPPGQGVRGGELFF.

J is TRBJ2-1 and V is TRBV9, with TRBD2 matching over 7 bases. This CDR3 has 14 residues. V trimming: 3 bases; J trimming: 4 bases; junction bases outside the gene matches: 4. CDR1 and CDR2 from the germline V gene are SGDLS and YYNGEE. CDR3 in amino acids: CASSEGLTYNEQFF. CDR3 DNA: TGTGCCAGCAGCGAGGGACTAACTTACAATGAGCAGTTCTTC.

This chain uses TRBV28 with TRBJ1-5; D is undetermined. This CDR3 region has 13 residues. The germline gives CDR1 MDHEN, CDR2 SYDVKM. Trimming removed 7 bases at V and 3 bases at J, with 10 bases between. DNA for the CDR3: TGTGCCAGCACGCTTCGGCCCAATCAGCCCCAGCATTTT. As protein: CASTLRPNQPQHF.

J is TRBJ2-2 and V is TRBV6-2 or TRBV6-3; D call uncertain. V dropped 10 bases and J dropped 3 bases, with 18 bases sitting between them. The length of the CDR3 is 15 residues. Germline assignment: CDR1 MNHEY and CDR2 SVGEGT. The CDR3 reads CATSPGRWDTGELFF. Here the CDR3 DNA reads TGTGCCACCTCCCCAGGCCGATGGGACACCGGGGAGCTGTTTTTT.